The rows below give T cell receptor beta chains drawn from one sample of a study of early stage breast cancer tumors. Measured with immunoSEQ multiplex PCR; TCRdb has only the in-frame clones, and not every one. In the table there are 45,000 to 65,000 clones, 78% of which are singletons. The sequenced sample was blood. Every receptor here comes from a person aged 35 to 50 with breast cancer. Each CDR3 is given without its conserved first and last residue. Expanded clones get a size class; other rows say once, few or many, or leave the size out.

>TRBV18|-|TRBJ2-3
ASSPQAGGPGTDTQY
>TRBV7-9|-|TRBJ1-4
ANSFTGMTEKLF
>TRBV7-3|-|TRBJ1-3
ASSRGASSGNTIY
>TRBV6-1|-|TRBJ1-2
ASRSDRASNYGYT
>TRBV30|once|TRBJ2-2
AWGLAFTGELF
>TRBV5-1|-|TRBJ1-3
ASSLDLSLSGNTIY
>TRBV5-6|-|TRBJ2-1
ASSLTGVTSGRREQF
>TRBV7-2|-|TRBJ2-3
ASSLASVRDTQY
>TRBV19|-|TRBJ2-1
ASRTGRDEQF
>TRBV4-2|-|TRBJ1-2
ASQQTGGAYGYT
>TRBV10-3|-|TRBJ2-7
AITYEQY
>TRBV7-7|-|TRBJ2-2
ASSFSVGGELF
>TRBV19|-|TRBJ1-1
ASSLGTGGTEAF
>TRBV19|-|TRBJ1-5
ATGAGGGYQPQH